These T cell receptor beta chains were read from a single sample in a study of neurological immune-mediated disorders. TCRdb called the 5' RACE reads again in MiXCR, with one record for every CDR3 protein. The sample contains approximately 60,000 distinct CDR3 sequences, approximately 3.7% of which appear only once. The sequencing input was PBMCs. These receptors were taken from a man aged 50 or older with multiple sclerosis. Both conserved end residues are part of each CDR3. A D gene is named only where the DNA matches it firmly. Clone size is given for some rows only: seen once, a few or many times, or a class if the clone is expanded.

V,D,size,J,DNA,CDR3
TRBV5-1,TRBD1,many,TRBJ1-6,TGCGCCAGCAGCCGGCAACAGGGGGCAGATTCACCCCTCCACTTT,CASSRQQGADSPLHF
TRBV5-1,-,many,TRBJ1-6,TGCGCCAGCAGCCCGGGCTGGGCTGGGGGTTCACCCCTCCACTTT,CASSPGWAGGSPLHF
TRBV5-1,TRBD1,many,TRBJ1-4,TGCGCCAGCAGCATTCCGGGACAGGGACATGAAAAACTGTTTTTT,CASSIPGQGHEKLFF
TRBV5-1,-,many,TRBJ2-2,TGCGCCAGCAGCTTGGTAGCGTCAAAGAGTCCGAACACCGGGGAGCTGTTTTTT,CASSLVASKSPNTGELFF
TRBV6-5,-,many,TRBJ2-1,TGTGCCAGCAGTCGGGAGCGACCGAGCTCCTACAATGAGCAGTTCTTC,CASSRERPSSYNEQFF
TRBV5-1,-,many,TRBJ1-6,TGCGCCAGCAGCCCTGACAATTCACCCCTCAACTTT,CASSPDNSPLNF
TRBV27,-,few,TRBJ2-4,TGTGCCAGCAGTTCAGACAGAAAACTAGCCAAAAACATTCAGTACTTC,CASSSDRKLAKNIQYF
TRBV6-5,TRBD1,-,TRBJ1-6,TGTGCCAGCAGTTACAATCCCCAGGGGGTTGGTTCACCCCTCCACTTT,CASSYNPQGVGSPLHF
TRBV6-5,-,many,TRBJ1-2,TGTGCCAGCAGTTACGACGGACGTAGTGGTCGTGGCTACACCTTC,CASSYDGRSGRGYTF
TRBV4-1,TRBD2,-,TRBJ2-5,TGCGCCAGCAGCCACCCAATCGCCGGCCCTAGCGGGTTGACCCAGTACTTC,CASSHPIAGPSGLTQYF
TRBV20-1,TRBD1,-,TRBJ2-1,TGCAGTGCTAGGGGACAGGAGGGGGGTTTAAGCTCCTACAATGAGCAGTTCTTC,CSARGQEGGLSSYNEQFF
TRBV12-3/TRBV12-4,-,many,TRBJ2-3,TGTGCCAGCAAAGAAGACGGTACGCAGTATTTT,CASKEDGTQYF
TRBV12-3/TRBV12-4,TRBD1,many,TRBJ2-2,TGTGCCAGCAGTTTAGGGACAGGTGCTAACACCGGGGAGCTGTTTTTT,CASSLGTGANTGELFF
TRBV7-9,-,many,TRBJ2-3,TGTGCCAGCACCAGCACAGATACGCAGTATTTT,CASTSTDTQYF
TRBV6-5,-,many,TRBJ2-7,TGTGCCAGCAGGCGGATGGCCCAGGGGGGTTACGAGCAGTACTTC,CASRRMAQGGYEQYF
TRBV5-5,TRBD2,many,TRBJ2-1,TGTGCCAGCAGCAGTAGACTAGCCTCTAGCTCCTACAATGAGCAGTTCTTC,CASSSRLASSSYNEQFF
TRBV6-2/TRBV6-3,-,many,TRBJ2-1,TGTGCCAGCAGTTACGTGGAGAATGAGCAGTTCTTC,CASSYVENEQFF
TRBV5-1,-,many,TRBJ1-1,TGCGCCAGCAGCTATCTTAATCTGGGTATGAACACTGAAGCTTTCTTT,CASSYLNLGMNTEAFF